This T cell receptor beta chain derives from a study of T-cell reconstitution after alpha-beta-depleted transplantation in children. This clonotype has a count of ten or more. Unique molecular identifiers were used to barcode this TCRbeta library. TCRdb processed the PCR reads anew with MiXCR; each CDR3 protein has one entry. The table has a few hundred thousand distinct CDR3 sequences, approximately 10% seen once. The material sequenced was PBMCs from the stem cell graft donor, taken from the stem cell graft. This clonotype originated in a human donor who donated a stem cell graft to a child with acute myeloid leukemia.

This chain's CDR3 is CASSLDWYGYTF. CDR3 nucleotides: TGTGCCAGCAGCTTAGATTGGTATGGCTACACCTTC. The rearrangement uses TRBV7-9 and TRBJ1-2; D is ambiguous. The CDR3 runs to 12 residues. The germline CDR1 and CDR2 sequences are SEHNR and FQNEAQ (reference sequence). V lost 1 base and J 5 bases, leaving 5 bases between the germline ends.